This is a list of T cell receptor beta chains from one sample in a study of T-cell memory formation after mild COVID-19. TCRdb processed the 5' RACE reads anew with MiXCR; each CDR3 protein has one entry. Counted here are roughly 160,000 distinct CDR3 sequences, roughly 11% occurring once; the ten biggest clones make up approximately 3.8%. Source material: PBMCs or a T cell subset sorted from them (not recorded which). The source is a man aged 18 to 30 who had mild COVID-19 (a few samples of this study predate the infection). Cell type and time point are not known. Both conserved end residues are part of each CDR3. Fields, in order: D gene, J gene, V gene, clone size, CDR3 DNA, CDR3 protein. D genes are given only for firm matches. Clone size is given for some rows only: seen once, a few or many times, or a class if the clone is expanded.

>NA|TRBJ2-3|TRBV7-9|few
TGTGCCAGCAGCCCTACAGGGCAGGCAGATACGCAGTATTTT
CASSPTGQADTQYF
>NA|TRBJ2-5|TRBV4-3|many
TGCGCCAGCAGCATATCCCCGACAGACCAAGAGACCCAGTACTTC
CASSISPTDQETQYF
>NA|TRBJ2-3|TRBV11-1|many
TGTGCCAGCAGCTTAGGAACGTCGCAAGACACAGATACGCAGTATTTT
CASSLGTSQDTDTQYF
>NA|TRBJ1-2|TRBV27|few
TGTGCCAGTTGTCAGTCAGGGGCGGGCCCCCCTGGCTACACCTTC
CASCQSGAGPPGYTF
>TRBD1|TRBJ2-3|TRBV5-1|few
TGCGCCAGCAGCTTAACAGGGGACACAGATACGCAGTATTTT
CASSLTGDTDTQYF
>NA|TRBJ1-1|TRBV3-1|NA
TGTGCCAGCAGCCAAGGGGGGAAAAACACTGAAGCTTTCTTT
CASSQGGKNTEAFF
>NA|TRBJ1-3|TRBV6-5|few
TGTGCCAGCAGGGGTTCTGGAAACACCATATATTTT
CASRGSGNTIYF
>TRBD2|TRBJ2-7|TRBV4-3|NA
TGCGCCAGCAGCCAAGTAGCTAGCGGTTACTCCTACGAGCAGTACTTC
CASSQVASGYSYEQYF
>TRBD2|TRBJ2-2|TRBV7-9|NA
TGTGCCAGCAGCCCCCCGGGGGGGCCCGGGGAGCTGTTTTTT
CASSPPGGPGELFF
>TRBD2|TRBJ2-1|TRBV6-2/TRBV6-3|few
TGTGCCAGCAGCACAACTAGCGGAGAGCAGTTCTTC
CASSTTSGEQFF
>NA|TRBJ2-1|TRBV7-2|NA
TGTGCCAGCTGTAAGACCTACAATGAGCAGTTCTTC
CASCKTYNEQFF
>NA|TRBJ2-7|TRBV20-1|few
TGCAGTGCTAGCAGGTCGAGGGAGCAGTACTTC
CSASRSREQYF
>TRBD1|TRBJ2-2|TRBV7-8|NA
TGTGCCAGCAGCTTAGGGGACAGGGAGGCCGGGGAGCTGTTTTTT
CASSLGDREAGELFF
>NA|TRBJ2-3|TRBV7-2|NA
TGTGCCAGCAGCTCCCCAGGGGCCACGCAGTATTTT
CASSSPGATQYF
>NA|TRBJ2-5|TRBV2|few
TGTGCCAGCAGTACGACATACCAAGAGACCCAGTACTTC
CASSTTYQETQYF
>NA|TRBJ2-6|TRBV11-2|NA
TGTGCCAGCAGCTTAGCGCAGGGTTCAGGGGCCAACGTCCTGACTTTC
CASSLAQGSGANVLTF
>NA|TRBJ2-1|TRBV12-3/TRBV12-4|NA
TGTGCCAGCCAGGGGGCGGGAGCCTACAATGAGCAGTTCTTC
CASQGAGAYNEQFF
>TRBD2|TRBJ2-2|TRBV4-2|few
TGTGCCAGCAGCCAATTATCACTAGCGGGGGGGCCGGGCACCGGGGAGCTGTTTTTT
CASSQLSLAGGPGTGELFF
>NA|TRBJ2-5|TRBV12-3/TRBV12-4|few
TGTGCCAGCAGTCCCCGATGGACCCAATACTACCAAGAGACCCAGTACTTC
CASSPRWTQYYQETQYF
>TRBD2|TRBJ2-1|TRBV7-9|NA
TGTGCCAGCAGCTTACGCGGGGGGGCTTCGGATGAGCAGTTCTTC
CASSLRGGASDEQFF
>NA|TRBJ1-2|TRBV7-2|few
TGTGCCAGCAGCTTAGTCCAGGGTGCCGGCTACACCTTC
CASSLVQGAGYTF
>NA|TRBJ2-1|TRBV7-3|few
TGTGCCAGCAGCTCCGCTAGTCCCCCTACCGGGGAGCAGTTCTTC
CASSSASPPTGEQFF
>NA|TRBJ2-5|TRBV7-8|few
TGTGCCAGCAGCTTAGGGCAGGGAGGGACCCAGTACTTC
CASSLGQGGTQYF
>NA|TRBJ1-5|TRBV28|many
TGTGCCAGCAGTTCCTACTACAGGGTAACTAGCAATCAGCCCCAGCATTTT
CASSSYYRVTSNQPQHF
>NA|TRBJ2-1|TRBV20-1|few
TGCAGTGCTAGAGGTGGGGGGCCAGGGAATGAGCAGTTCTTC
CSARGGGPGNEQFF
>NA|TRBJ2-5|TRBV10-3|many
TGTGCCATCAGGCTACAGGAGGCTGAGACCCAGTACTTC
CAIRLQEAETQYF
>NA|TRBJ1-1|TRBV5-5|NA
TGTGCCAGCAGCCAACAGGGCCACACTGAAGCTTTCTTT
CASSQQGHTEAFF
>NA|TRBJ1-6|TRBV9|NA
TGTGCCAGCAGCCCCCGGGGCGACTCCTATAATTCACCCCTCCACTTT
CASSPRGDSYNSPLHF
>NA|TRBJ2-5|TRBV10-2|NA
TGCGCCAGCAGTGACTCAGGAGGGGCAGAGACCCAGTACTTC
CASSDSGGAETQYF
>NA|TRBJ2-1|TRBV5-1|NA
TGCGCCAGCAGCTTGGAACGGGTGGGAGTCCATGAGCAGTTCTTC
CASSLERVGVHEQFF
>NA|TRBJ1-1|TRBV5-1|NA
TGCGCCAGCAGCTTACAGGGAATTGGTGACACTGAAGCTTTCTTT
CASSLQGIGDTEAFF
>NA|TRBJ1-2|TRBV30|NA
TGTGCCTGGAGTGTCGAGGTGAATGGCTACACCTTC
CAWSVEVNGYTF
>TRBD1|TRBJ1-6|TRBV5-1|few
TGCGCCAGCAGCCCAGGACAGGGTAATTCACCCCTCCACTTT
CASSPGQGNSPLHF
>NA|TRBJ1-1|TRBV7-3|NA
TGTGCCAGCAGCTTAGGTCCGGTTATGAACACTGAAGCTTTCTTT
CASSLGPVMNTEAFF
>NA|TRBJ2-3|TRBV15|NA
TGTGCCACCAGCAGAGCCATGGGGTTAGGAGGTTGGGCGCAAGGTTTT
CATSRAMGLGGWAQGF
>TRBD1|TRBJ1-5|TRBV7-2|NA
TGTGCCAGCAGCTTAGGGACAGGGGGCTCGGGCAATCAGCCCCAGCATTTT
CASSLGTGGSGNQPQHF
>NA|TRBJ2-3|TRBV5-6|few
TGTGCCAGCAGCTTAGGGCAGCTTACGGATACGCAGTATTTT
CASSLGQLTDTQYF
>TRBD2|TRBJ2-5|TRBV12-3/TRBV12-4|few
TGTGCCAGCAGTTACGAGCGGGGGCAAGAGACCCAGTACTTC
CASSYERGQETQYF
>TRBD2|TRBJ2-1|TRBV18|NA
TGTGCCAGCTCACCCCCACTAGCGGGGGGGGATCTCAATGAGCAGTTCTTC
CASSPPLAGGDLNEQFF
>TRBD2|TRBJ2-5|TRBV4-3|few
TGCGCCAGCAGCCAAGACCCTAGCGGGGGGATCCAAGAGACCCAGTACTTC
CASSQDPSGGIQETQYF
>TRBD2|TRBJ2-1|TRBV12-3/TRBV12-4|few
TGTGCCAGCAGTTCTACCGGGACTAGCGGGGGCCTGAGCAATGAGCAGTTCTTC
CASSSTGTSGGLSNEQFF
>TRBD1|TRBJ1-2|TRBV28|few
TGTGCCAGCAGCCCCGCAATGAGACAGGGGGCCCGTGGCTACACCTTC
CASSPAMRQGARGYTF
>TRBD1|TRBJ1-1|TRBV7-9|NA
TGTGCCAGCAGCGGAGGGGGCTTGGAAGCTTTCTTT
CASSGGGLEAFF
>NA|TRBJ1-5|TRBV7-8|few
TGTGCCAGCAGGTCCTACCGGGACGGTAATCAGCCCCAGCATTTT
CASRSYRDGNQPQHF
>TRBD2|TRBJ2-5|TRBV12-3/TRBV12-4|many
TGTGCCAGCAGTTCCCGCGGGGGGCGGGAGACCCAGTACTTC
CASSSRGGRETQYF
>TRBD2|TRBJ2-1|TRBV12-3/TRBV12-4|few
TGTGCCAGCACCCTAGGCGGGGGGGCGGGGGTCAATGAGCAGTTCTTC
CASTLGGGAGVNEQFF
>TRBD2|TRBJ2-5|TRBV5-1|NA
TGCGCCAGCAGTGGACGACTAGCGGGGCAAGAGACCCAGTACTTC
CASSGRLAGQETQYF
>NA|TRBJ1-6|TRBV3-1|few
TGTGCCAGCAGCCCCCGTGGGGGGTTGAGCTCCTATAATTCACCCCTCCACTTT
CASSPRGGLSSYNSPLHF
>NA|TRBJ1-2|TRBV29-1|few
TGCAGCGTAGTAAGGGGGGACTATGGCTACACCTTC
CSVVRGDYGYTF
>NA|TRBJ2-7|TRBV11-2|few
TGTGCCAGCAGCTTTTTGACGAGTTCCTACGAGCAGTACTTC
CASSFLTSSYEQYF
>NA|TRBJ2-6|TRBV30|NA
TGTGCCTGGAGTGACAAGACAGCGGCTGGGGCCAACGTCCTGACTTTC
CAWSDKTAAGANVLTF
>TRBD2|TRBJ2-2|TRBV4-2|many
TGTGCCAGCAGCCGGACTAGCACCGGGGAGCTGTTTTTT
CASSRTSTGELFF
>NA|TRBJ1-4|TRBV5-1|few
TGCGCCAGCAGCTTGATGGGATGGGGAAACGAAAAACTGTTTTTT
CASSLMGWGNEKLFF
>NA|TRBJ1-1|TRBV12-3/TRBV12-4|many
TGTGCCAGCAGTGTGGGACACTGGAACACTGAAGCTTTCTTT
CASSVGHWNTEAFF
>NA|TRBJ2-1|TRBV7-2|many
TGTGCCAGCAGCTTAGCCGGAGCGGGCTCCTACAATGAGCAGTTCTTC
CASSLAGAGSYNEQFF
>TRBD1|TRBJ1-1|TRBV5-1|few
TGCGCCAGCAGCCCGACAGGGATTAACACTGAAGCTTTCTTT
CASSPTGINTEAFF
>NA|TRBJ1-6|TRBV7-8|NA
TGTGCCAGCAGCTTAACAACCGGGGGGTCCAATTCACCCCTCCACTTT
CASSLTTGGSNSPLHF
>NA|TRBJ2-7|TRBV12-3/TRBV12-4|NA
TGTGCCAGCAGTTTAAGGGGGGAGGACTACGAGCAGTACTTC
CASSLRGEDYEQYF
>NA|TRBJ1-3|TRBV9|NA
TGTGCCAGCAGCGTAAGGGGGATTAGCTCTGGAAACACCATATATTTT
CASSVRGISSGNTIYF